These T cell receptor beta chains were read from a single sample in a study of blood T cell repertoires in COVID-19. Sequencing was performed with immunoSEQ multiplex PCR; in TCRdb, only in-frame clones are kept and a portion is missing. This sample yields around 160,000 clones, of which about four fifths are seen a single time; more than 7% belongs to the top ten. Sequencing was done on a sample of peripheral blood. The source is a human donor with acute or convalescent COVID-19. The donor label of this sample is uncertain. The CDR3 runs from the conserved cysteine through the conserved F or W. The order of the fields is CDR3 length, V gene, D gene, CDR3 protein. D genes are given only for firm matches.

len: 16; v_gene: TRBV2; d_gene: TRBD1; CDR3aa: CASIDLPGQANYGYTF
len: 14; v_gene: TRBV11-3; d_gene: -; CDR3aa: CASSFGGNTDTQYF
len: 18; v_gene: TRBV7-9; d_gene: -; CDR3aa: CASSRSKDSGSYNSPLHF
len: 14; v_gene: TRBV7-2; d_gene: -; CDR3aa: CASSPAWGDQPQHF
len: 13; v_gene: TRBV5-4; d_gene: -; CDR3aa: CASSLDRRNEQFF
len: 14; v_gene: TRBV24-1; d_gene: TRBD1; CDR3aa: CATSKTGASYEQYF
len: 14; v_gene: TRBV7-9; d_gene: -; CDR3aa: CASSSLQGDQPQHF
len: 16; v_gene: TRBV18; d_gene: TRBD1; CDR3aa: CASSSRQGRLDSPLHF
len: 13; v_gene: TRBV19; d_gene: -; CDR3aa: CAIPAGEGETQYF
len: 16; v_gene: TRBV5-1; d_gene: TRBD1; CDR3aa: CASSPRDRGSYEKLFF